What follows is one T cell receptor beta chain and its context. TCRdb reanalysed the 5' RACE reads using MiXCR and keeps one entry per CDR3 protein. The sample records 180,000 or so distinct CDR3 sequences, about 10% being singletons. The source of the sample is a study of T cells after yellow fever vaccination. Per germline, CDR1 MNHEY and CDR2 SVGAGI. The length of the CDR3 is 13 residues. Trimming removed 2 bases from V and 2 bases from J, with 3 bases in between. This TCR was recovered from a man aged 18 to 30 who received the YFV17D yellow fever vaccine. The sample here was CD8+ T cells sorted from PBMCs, taken 15 days after the yellow fever booster vaccination. This rearrangement joins TRBV6-5 to TRBJ2-2; D is uncertain. The CDR3 protein is CASSYINTGELFF. The DNA for the CDR3 is TGTGCCAGCAGTTACATCAACACCGGGGAGCTGTTTTTT.